Listed below are T cell receptor beta chains from one sample, sequenced in a study of shared clonotypes between healthy human individuals. The method was immunoSEQ multiplex PCR; TCRdb's version includes in-frame clones alone and lacks a portion of them. The sample has roughly 2.2 million clones, around 93% seen once. Sequencing was done on a sample of naive CD4+ T cells from PBMCs. The receptors were gathered from a man between 18 and 35 years old in good health. Some clones in this sample may be carry-over from other donors' samples. Both conserved end residues are part of each CDR3. Fields, in order: CDR3 DNA, CDR3 protein, V gene, D gene, J gene, clone size. A D gene is named only where the DNA matches it firmly. Clone sizes are given selectively: once, few, many, or a class where the clone is expanded.

TGTGCCAGCAGCCCCAGACAGAGCTCCTACAATGAGCAGTTCTTC	CASSPRQSSYNEQFF	TRBV9	-	TRBJ2-1	once
TGTGCCAGCAGCTATTCAGGGGAGCAGCCCCAGCATTTT	CASSYSGEQPQHF	TRBV7-9	-	TRBJ1-5	-
TGTGCCAGCAGTGAATCGGGCAGGGGGCTGGTTAACTATGGCTACACCTTC	CASSESGRGLVNYGYTF	TRBV25-1	TRBD1	TRBJ1-2	-
TGTGCCAGCACCCGCGGGAGGAACACCGGGGAGCTGTTTTTT	CASTRGRNTGELFF	TRBV27	TRBD2	TRBJ2-2	-
TGTGCCTGGAACATACAGGGAGCGGGCACTGAAGCTTTCTTT	CAWNIQGAGTEAFF	TRBV30	-	TRBJ1-1	-
TGTGCCAGCAGCTTAGGGACAGGGATACACGAGCAGTACTTC	CASSLGTGIHEQYF	TRBV7-9	TRBD1	TRBJ2-7	-
TGTGCCAGCAGCCTCGCGGGCCCAGATACGCAGTATTTT	CASSLAGPDTQYF	TRBV5-4	-	TRBJ2-3	-
TGCAGCGTTGTGCTGCTAATCACCTACAATGAGCAGTTCTTC	CSVVLLITYNEQFF	TRBV29-1	-	TRBJ2-1	once
TGCGCCAGCAGCTCAGGCGGGGCGTGGGGCTACACCTTC	CASSSGGAWGYTF	TRBV4-3	-	TRBJ1-2	once
TGCGCCAGCAGTGAGTCGAGAAGCTACAATGAGCAGTTCTTC	CASSESRSYNEQFF	TRBV10-1	-	TRBJ2-1	-
TGTGCCAGCTCACCCCCCTCGATGGGGCCCGGGGAGCTGTTTTTT	CASSPPSMGPGELFF	TRBV18	-	TRBJ2-2	-
TGTGCCAGTAGTATAGTACGAGGAGGTAACTATGGCTACACCTTC	CASSIVRGGNYGYTF	TRBV19	-	TRBJ1-2	-
TGTGCCAGCAAGATACAGGGGGCGTCTGAAAAACTGTTTTTT	CASKIQGASEKLFF	TRBV2	TRBD1	TRBJ1-4	few
TGCGCCAGCAGCTTGCGGCTAGCGGGAGGAGAGACCCAGTACTTC	CASSLRLAGGETQYF	TRBV5-1	TRBD2	TRBJ2-5	-
TGTGCCAGTAAAGGACAGGGGGTCGAAGCTTTCTTT	CASKGQGVEAFF	TRBV18	TRBD1	TRBJ1-1	-
TGTGCCAGCAGCTTAATGGGGAACTCCTACGAGCAGTACTTC	CASSLMGNSYEQYF	TRBV7-9	-	TRBJ2-7	-
TGTGCCATCAGACCAAGACAGGGTGAGGTTGGGATCTACGAGCAGTACTTC	CAIRPRQGEVGIYEQYF	TRBV10-3	TRBD1	TRBJ2-7	-
TGCAGCGGTGACAGGACGCACACTGAAGCTTTCTTT	CSGDRTHTEAFF	TRBV29-1	-	TRBJ1-1	-
TGTGCCAGCAGCATCCCACAGGGGAGGGATGGCTACACCTTC	CASSIPQGRDGYTF	TRBV5-4	TRBD1	TRBJ1-2	-
TGTGCCAGCTCACCCGGGGAATTGGGGGGGCTGCGGCAGCCCCAGCATTTT	CASSPGELGGLRQPQHF	TRBV18	-	TRBJ1-5	-
TGTGCCAGCAGCACCTCACAGGGAGGGGAGACCCAGTACTTC	CASSTSQGGETQYF	TRBV5-4	-	TRBJ2-5	-
TGTGCCAGCAGCTCCCAGGGCGGTGGCACTGAAGCTTTCTTT	CASSSQGGGTEAFF	TRBV11-2	-	TRBJ1-1	-
TGTGCCAGCAGCTCCTCAACTAGCGGGAGTAGGACCGGGGAGCTGTTTTTT	CASSSSTSGSRTGELFF	TRBV5-4	TRBD2	TRBJ2-2	-
TGTGCCAGCAGTTTATATGACAGGGGGGAAAATTCACCCCTCCACTTT	CASSLYDRGENSPLHF	TRBV28	TRBD1	TRBJ1-6	-
TGCGCCAGCAGCCAAGATCCCCGTCCCTGGGGTTACAATGAGCAGTTCTTC	CASSQDPRPWGYNEQFF	TRBV4-3	-	TRBJ2-1	-
TGTGCCAGCAGCTTAGGTTTTATGAGACCCTACAATGAGCAGTTCTTC	CASSLGFMRPYNEQFF	TRBV7-9	-	TRBJ2-1	-
TGCAGCGTTGAAGGGACAGAGAACTCCTACGAGCAGTACTTC	CSVEGTENSYEQYF	TRBV29-1	-	TRBJ2-7	-
TGCAGCGTCCGGGGGGGGACTAGCGGAGAGACCCAGTACTTC	CSVRGGTSGETQYF	TRBV29-1	TRBD2	TRBJ2-5	-
TGTGCCACCCTCGTGACCAGACAGGCTGAAACTTTCTTT	CATLVTRQAETFF	TRBV2	-	TRBJ1-1	-
TGTGCCAGCAGCGTCCATGATGAGCAGTTCTTC	CASSVHDEQFF	TRBV7-9	-	TRBJ2-1	-
TGTGCCAGCAGTGAAGCAGGTCGCAGGGTTGGATACGAGCAGTACTTC	CASSEAGRRVGYEQYF	TRBV6-1	-	TRBJ2-7	-
TGTGCCAGCAGCTCCGCAGGTTCCTACAATGAGCAGTTCTTC	CASSSAGSYNEQFF	TRBV7-9	-	TRBJ2-1	once
TGTGCCATCTCAAGGACAGGGAACACCGGGGAGCTGTTTTTT	CAISRTGNTGELFF	TRBV10-3	TRBD1	TRBJ2-2	-
TGTGCCAGCAGAGACCGACAGGCTTACACCGGGGAGCTGTTTTTT	CASRDRQAYTGELFF	TRBV27	-	TRBJ2-2	-
TGTGCCAGTACAGGAACAGGGGGCAAGGGCACCGGGGAGCTGTTTTTT	CASTGTGGKGTGELFF	TRBV19	TRBD1	TRBJ2-2	-
TGTGCCGCGGGACGGACCTATGGCTACACCTTC	CAAGRTYGYTF	TRBV7-9	-	TRBJ1-2	-
TGTGCCAGCAGTCTACAGGGTTATGGCTACACCTTC	CASSLQGYGYTF	TRBV6-5	-	TRBJ1-2	-
TGTGCCAGCAGTGGAACAGGGCCTCGAAGTCAGCCCCAGCATTTT	CASSGTGPRSQPQHF	TRBV2	-	TRBJ1-5	-
TGCAGTGTACGGAGGGGAAGAAGGACTGAAGCTTTCTTT	CSVRRGRRTEAFF	TRBV29-1	-	TRBJ1-1	-
TGCGCCAGCAGCCAAGGGGGGGGGCTCGGCGAGCAGTACTTC	CASSQGGGLGEQYF	TRBV4-1	-	TRBJ2-7	once
TGTGCCAGCACCGACAGGGTCGGCGACTATGGCTACACCTTC	CASTDRVGDYGYTF	TRBV28	TRBD1	TRBJ1-2	-
TGCGCCAGCAGCCAGCTCGGGACTAGCGGGAGCTATCGGGGGAACACCGGGGAGCTGTTTTTT	CASSQLGTSGSYRGNTGELFF	TRBV4-1	TRBD2	TRBJ2-2	once
TGTGCCAGCAGCTTAAATCGGGACCTCTCCGGAAACACCATATATTTT	CASSLNRDLSGNTIYF	TRBV7-3	-	TRBJ1-3	-
TGTGCCAGCAGTCCGCCGGGACCCCGAGGGAAGGAGCAGTACTTC	CASSPPGPRGKEQYF	TRBV28	-	TRBJ2-7	-
TGTGCCAGCACCGGGACTAGCGAACCCCAAGAGACCCAGTACTTC	CASTGTSEPQETQYF	TRBV6-4	TRBD2	TRBJ2-5	-
TGTGCCAGCAGCTTAGAACTCCGACAGGGAAACACTGAAGCTTTCTTT	CASSLELRQGNTEAFF	TRBV11-3	TRBD1	TRBJ1-1	-
TGTGCCAGCAGCCGCCGACAGGGCAATGAGCAGTTCTTC	CASSRRQGNEQFF	TRBV7-9	TRBD1	TRBJ2-1	-
TGTGCCAGCAGCCTACCTATCGGGAACTACAATGAGCAGTTCTTC	CASSLPIGNYNEQFF	TRBV7-9	-	TRBJ2-1	-
TGCGCCAGCAGCCGGGACACCCAGCCCACAGATACGCAGTATTTT	CASSRDTQPTDTQYF	TRBV5-1	-	TRBJ2-3	-
TGTGCCAGCAGCTTAGATCGTCCAGGGTTGGGCGGGGAGCTGTTTTTT	CASSLDRPGLGGELFF	TRBV7-2	-	TRBJ2-2	-
TGTGCCAGCAGCCCCGCCACAGGGGCGGGGGAAAAACTGTTTTTT	CASSPATGAGEKLFF	TRBV25-1	TRBD1	TRBJ1-4	-
TGCGCCAGCAGCACGACAGGGGGTATCACCGGGGAGCTGTTTTTT	CASSTTGGITGELFF	TRBV5-1	TRBD1	TRBJ2-2	-
TGCGCCAGCAGCTTGGGGGTTTTGGGAGATCAGCCCCAGCATTTT	CASSLGVLGDQPQHF	TRBV5-1	-	TRBJ1-5	-